This TCR beta chain originates from a study of cytomegalovirus exposure and HLA in healthy donors. Whole-study context: When 300 to 400 donors were genotyped, more than 70% of them were found to fall in the Caucasian-associated ancestry cluster. General study points: With later analysis, a missense DCLRE1C variant became linked to TCR beta V- and J-gene trimming.

V shed 4 bases and J shed 4 bases, with 14 bases lying between them. Germline V gene lookup returns CDR1 SGHNT and CDR2 YYREEE (reference sequence). The CDR3 runs to 14 residues. Regarding this clone: What it binds is unknown.

Researchers ran the PCR with 60 Vbeta and 13 Jbeta primers. Sequencing was performed with immunoSEQ multiplex PCR; in TCRdb, only in-frame clones are kept and a portion is missing. The listing contains about 130,000 clones. The TCR sequence derives from a man in his late teens or twenties in good health and CMV-seronegative. Sequences were obtained from PBMCs. V usage is TRBV5-4 and J usage is TRBJ1-2, with D unclear. The CDR3 region is CASSPRAPSYGYTF. In DNA, the CDR3 is TGTGCCAGCAGCCCGCGGGCCCCTAGCTATGGCTACACCTTC.